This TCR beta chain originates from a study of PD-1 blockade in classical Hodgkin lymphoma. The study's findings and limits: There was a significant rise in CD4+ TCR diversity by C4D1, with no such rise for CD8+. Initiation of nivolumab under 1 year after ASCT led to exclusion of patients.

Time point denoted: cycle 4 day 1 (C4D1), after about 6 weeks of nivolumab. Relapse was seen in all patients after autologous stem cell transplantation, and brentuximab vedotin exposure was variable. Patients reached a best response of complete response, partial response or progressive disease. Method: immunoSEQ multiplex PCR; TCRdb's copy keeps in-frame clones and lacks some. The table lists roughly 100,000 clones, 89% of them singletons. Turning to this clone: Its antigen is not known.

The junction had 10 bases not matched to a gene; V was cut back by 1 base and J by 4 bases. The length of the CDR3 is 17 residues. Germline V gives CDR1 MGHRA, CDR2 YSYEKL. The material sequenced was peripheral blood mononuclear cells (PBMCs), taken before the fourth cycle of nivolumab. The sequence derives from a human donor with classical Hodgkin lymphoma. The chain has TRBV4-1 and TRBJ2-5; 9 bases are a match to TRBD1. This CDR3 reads CASSQALGQGFLETQYF. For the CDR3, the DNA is TGCGCCAGCAGCCAAGCCTTGGGACAGGGTTTCTTAGAGACCCAGTACTTC.